Presented here are 30 T cell receptor beta chains from one specimen sequenced in a study of T cell responses to AZD1222 COVID-19 vaccine. The table came from immunoSEQ multiplex PCR; TCRdb's copy has only in-frame clones and leaves some out. The sample yields about 130,000 clones, 75% to 90% seen once. This specimen consisted of peripheral blood, obtained on day 0 of AZD1222 vaccination. The source is an adult in good health.

The chain carries TRBV2 and TRBJ2-7; D possibly corresponds to TRBD1 (5 bases). Looked up from germline, CDR1 is SNHLY and CDR2 is FYNNEI. This CDR3 is 16 amino acids long. Trimming removed 7 bases from V and 0 bases from J, with 19 bases in between. The CDR3 protein is CASNLQHDSFSYEQYF. For the CDR3, the DNA is TGTGCCAGCAACCTACAACATGACAGTTTCTCCTACGAGCAGTACTTC.

This rearrangement joins TRBV3-1 (or the pseudogene TRBV3-2) to TRBJ1-6, with 7 nucleotides matching TRBD1. The CDR3 runs 15 residues. Germline CDR1 LGHDT, CDR2 YNNKEL (reference sequence). After removal of 5 bases from V and 6 bases from J, the junction contained 7 bases not matched to a gene. CDR3 loop: CASSDKGAGNSPLHF. CDR3 coding DNA: TGTGCCAGCAGCGATAAGGGGGCTGGTAATTCACCCCTCCACTTT.

The chain combines TRBV28 with TRBJ2-5; D unclear. V lost 10 bases and J 0 bases, leaving 15 bases between the germline ends. The CDR3 extends over 14 amino acids. CDR1 MDHEN and CDR2 SYDVKM come from the germline V gene. The CDR3 is CATLLDPYQETQYF. The CDR3 DNA sequence: TGTGCCACCCTATTGGATCCGTACCAAGAGACCCAGTACTTC.

The rearrangement links TRBV15 to TRBJ1-5, with D hard to call. This CDR3 has 16 amino acids. Germline loops: CDR1 LNHNV, CDR2 YYDKDF (reference sequence). The V gene lost 0 bases and the J gene lost 3 bases, with 12 bases spanning the gap. CDR3 in DNA: TGTGCCACCAGCAGAGATTTCTCACAGTCCAATCAGCCCCAGCATTTT. Protein sequence: CATSRDFSQSNQPQHF.

The rearrangement uses TRBV9 and TRBJ2-2; no clear D gene. The CDR3 consists of 15 residues. Between the trimmed V and J ends, which lost 0 bases and 1 base, there was a span of 7 bases. In germline, CDR1 is SGDLS, CDR2 YYNGEE. The chain's CDR3 is CASSVGGLNTGELFF. The CDR3 DNA reads TGTGCCAGCAGCGTAGGGGGATTGAACACCGGGGAGCTGTTTTTT.

This clone was picked up a small number of times. The chain combines TRBV5-6 with TRBJ2-7; D remains ambiguous. The V end was cut by 3 bases, the J end by 0 bases, with 10 bases between. Germline CDR1 and CDR2: SGHDT and YYEEEE. This CDR3 has 14 amino acids. For the CDR3, the DNA is TGTGCCAGCAGCTCCCTCGGGCTCTCCTACGAGCAGTACTTC. Encoded protein: CASSSLGLSYEQYF.

The V and J genes are TRBV5-8 and TRBJ1-5, with TRBD1 as a possible D gene (5 bases). The CDR3 sequence is 15 residues long. CDR1 is SGHTS and CDR2 is YDEGEE in the germline V gene. V shed 4 bases and J shed 1 base, with 12 bases lying between them. The CDR3 reads CASSTGTKSNQPQHF. The CDR3 DNA sequence: TGTGCCAGCAGCACCGGGACGAAAAGCAATCAGCCCCAGCATTTT.

The rearrangement joins TRBV7-9 to TRBJ1-2, with D unresolved. The CDR3 is 16 residues long. The V end was cut by 2 bases, the J end by 13 bases, with 26 bases between. Germline V gene data show CDR1 as SEHNR and CDR2 as FQNEAQ (reference sequence). The CDR3 DNA reads TGTGCCAGCAGCTTAAGAGCGGTTCTGGACGGGGAGACCCTCACCTTC. Translation gives CASSLRAVLDGETLTF.

The V call is TRBV7-8, the J call TRBJ2-1; D is ambiguous. The CDR3 runs to 13 residues. From germline, CDR1 is SGHVS and CDR2 FQNEAQ. The germline V and J ends were trimmed by 2 bases and 7 bases, with 9 bases remaining between them. This CDR3 reads CASSLYESNEQFF. DNA of the CDR3: TGTGCCAGCAGCTTATACGAGTCTAATGAGCAGTTCTTC.

The J gene is TRBJ1-1, the V gene TRBV11-2, with 7 bases fitting TRBD1. This CDR3 is 16 amino acids long. J was trimmed by 3 bases and V by 5 bases; bases with no gene match: 12. Germline CDR1 and CDR2: SGHAT and FQNNGV. CDR3 DNA sequence: TGTGCCAGCAGCCACCGACAGGGAGGGAGGTACACTGAAGCTTTCTTT. It translates to CASSHRQGGRYTEAFF.

This rearrangement joins TRBV10-3 to TRBJ1-3, with TRBD1 identical over 7 bases. Germline lookup yields CDR1 ENHRY and CDR2 SYGVKD. This CDR3 is built from 13 residues. V lost 10 bases to trimming and J lost 4 bases; unmatched junction nucleotides: 7. This CDR3 reads CATTGTEGNTIYF. The CDR3, as DNA: TGTGCCACCACCGGGACAGAGGGAAACACCATATATTTT.

By its share, this clone is medium-sized. This chain links TRBV4-1 with TRBJ2-7, with D perhaps matching TRBD1 or TRBD2 (5 bases each). The CDR3 length is 16 residues. Trimming cost V 4 bases and J 6 bases, with 22 bases left between them. Germline loops: CDR1 MGHRA, CDR2 YSYEKL. CDR3 in amino acids: CASSLTSRDPPSEQYF. The CDR3 coding sequence is TGCGCCAGCAGCCTTACAAGCCGGGACCCCCCTAGCGAGCAGTACTTC.

The V and J genes are TRBV25-1 and TRBJ1-4; 12 positions match TRBD1. The J segment lost 8 bases and the V segment lost 2 bases, leaving 6 bases of the junction unmatched. The CDR3 runs to 16 residues. Germline V gene sequence: CDR1 MGHDK, CDR2 SYGVNS. For the CDR3, the DNA is TGTGCCAGCAGTGAAGATGGGACAGGGGGCGTCGAAAAACTGTTTTTT. It encodes CASSEDGTGGVEKLFF.

The rearrangement links TRBV11-3 to TRBJ2-1; 14 bases agree with TRBD2. The trim removed 5 bases at V and 8 bases at J, leaving 11 bases unmatched. CDR1 is SGHNT, CDR2 YENEEA, per germline. The CDR3 is 17 amino acids. The CDR3 reads CASSLRFGTSGRDEQFF. As DNA, the CDR3 is TGTGCCAGCAGCCTCCGCTTTGGGACTAGCGGGAGAGATGAGCAGTTCTTC. Supplemented by reference TRBV11-3 and TRBJ2-1, the full variable domain reads EAGVVQSPRYKIIEKKQPVAFWCNPISGHNTLYWYLQNLGQGPELLIRYENEEAVDDSQLPKDRFSAERLKGVDSTLKIQPAELGDSAVYLCASSLRFGTSGRDEQFFGPGTRLTVL.

V gene TRBV24-1 combines with J gene TRBJ1-5, with D unclear. V gave up 12 bases and J gave up 4 bases, with 30 bases separating them. Germline CDR1 reads KGHDR; CDR2 reads SFDVKD. This CDR3 is built from 18 residues. CDR3 protein: CASGRDTGAGGVNQPQHF. CDR3 bases: TGTGCCTCCGGGCGGGATACGGGCGCGGGAGGAGTGAATCAGCCCCAGCATTTT.

This chain links TRBV5-6 with TRBJ1-1; D unclear. The CDR3 is 14 amino acids. Trimming shortened V by 0 bases and J by 1 base, and 7 bases separated the two germline ends. The germline gives CDR1 SGHDT, CDR2 YYEEEE. Here the CDR3 DNA reads TGTGCCAGCAGCTTGGGGACCTGGAACACTGAAGCTTTCTTT. Translation: CASSLGTWNTEAFF.

V gene TRBV27 combines with J gene TRBJ2-7; 7 bases line up with TRBD1. This CDR3 region has 14 residues. V was clipped by 10 bases and J by 2 bases; unmatched bases: 11. The germline CDR1 and CDR2 sequences are MNHEY and SMNVEV (reference sequence). The CDR3 DNA reads TGTGCCACCAAGTTAGGGCAGGGGGCCTACGAGCAGTACTTC. Its protein is CATKLGQGAYEQYF.

This chain joins TRBV5-6 and TRBJ1-1; 7 bases map to TRBD1. V shed 3 bases and J 4 bases; nucleotides not matched to a gene: 9. The CDR3 sequence is 15 residues long. The germline V gene has CDR1 SGHDT and CDR2 YYEEEE. The CDR3 DNA sequence: TGTGCCAGCAGCTCCTTTCGACAGGGATTCACTGAAGCTTTCTTT. Translation gives CASSSFRQGFTEAFF.

The chain recombines TRBV4-1 with TRBJ1-5; maybe TRBD1 (5 bases). The ends were cut back, 0 bases at V and 0 bases at J, with 9 bases in the middle. The CDR3 consists of 16 residues. Per the germline V gene, CDR1 is MGHRA and CDR2 is YSYEKL. The CDR3 DNA sequence: TGCGCCAGCAGCCAAGAGGGGCCACCTAGCAATCAGCCCCAGCATTTT. Protein product: CASSQEGPPSNQPQHF.

The rearrangement joins TRBV3-1 (or the pseudogene TRBV3-2) to TRBJ1-1; D unresolved. Trimming took off 0 bases at V and 9 bases at J, with 11 bases between the two ends. Looked up from germline, CDR1 is LGHDT and CDR2 is YNNKEL (reference sequence). This CDR3 is 13 amino acids long. The CDR3 here is CASSQEGGTKAFF. The CDR3 DNA is TGTGCCAGCAGCCAAGAGGGAGGCACAAAAGCTTTCTTT.

This rearrangement joins TRBV7-7 to TRBJ1-3; D is perhaps TRBD1 (6 bases). The V end was cut by 5 bases, the J end by 4 bases, with 15 bases between. The CDR3 runs to 15 residues. Germline-derived CDR1 and CDR2 are SSHAT and FNYEAQ (reference sequence). CDR3 nucleotide sequence: TGTGCCAGCAGCCCAGGGGAGGGGCCGGGAAACACCATATATTTT. This translates into CASSPGEGPGNTIYF.

V is TRBV19 and J is TRBJ1-5; TRBD1 agrees at 9 bases. Trimming removed 6 bases from V and 0 bases from J; junction bases left unmatched: 0. CDR3 length equals 14 residues. CDR1 and CDR2 from the germline V gene are LNHDA and SQIVND (reference sequence). The CDR3 coding sequence is TGTGCCAGTAGGACAGGGGGTAGCAATCAGCCCCAGCATTTT. Amino acids: CASRTGGSNQPQHF.

This clone was observed a handful of times. The V gene is TRBV5-4, the J gene TRBJ1-2; 7 bases match TRBD1. Germline V CDR1 and CDR2: SGHNT, YYREEE (reference sequence). The V and J ends lost 4 bases and 6 bases, in that order; junction bases with no gene match: 9. The CDR3 is 14 amino acids. The DNA of the CDR3 is TGTGCCAGCAGCCCGGGACAGTCCTTAGATGGCTACACCTTC. It codes for CASSPGQSLDGYTF.

This clone was observed once. The rearrangement links TRBV27 to TRBJ1-2; D is unclear. V lost 6 bases and J lost 6, with 17 bases in between. The CDR3 length is 14 residues. In germline, CDR1 is MNHEY, CDR2 SMNVEV (reference sequence). The CDR3 region is CASSLNWDGNGYTF. In DNA form, the CDR3 reads TGTGCCAGCAGCCTAAATTGGGATGGTAATGGCTACACCTTC.

The chain uses TRBV19 and TRBJ1-5; D ambiguous. The CDR3 runs to 13 residues. Between the trimmed V and J ends, which lost 10 bases and 3 bases, there was a span of 13 bases. Germline CDR1 and CDR2: LNHDA and SQIVND (reference sequence). CDR3 loop: CATGRGNNQPQHF. In DNA form, the CDR3 reads TGTGCCACCGGACGTGGGAACAATCAGCCCCAGCATTTT.

This chain links TRBV28 with TRBJ1-2, with D possibly matching TRBD1 (6 bases). Germline V gene sequence: CDR1 MDHEN, CDR2 SYDVKM. Trimming removed 6 bases from V and 2 bases from J, with 16 bases in between. CDR3 length equals 15 residues. The CDR3 region is CASSHIQGANYGYTF. CDR3 in DNA: TGTGCCAGCAGCCACATACAGGGAGCAAACTATGGCTACACCTTC.

The chain links TRBV6-5 to TRBJ1-2; D call uncertain. V shed 7 bases and J shed 9 bases, with 21 bases lying between them. CDR1 and CDR2 (germline): MNHEY, SVGAGI. This CDR3 region has 14 residues. DNA of the CDR3: TGTGCCAGCACCCAAGCCGAGGACTTTATGAGCTACACCTTC. This encodes CASTQAEDFMSYTF.

The chain has TRBV7-2 and TRBJ1-1; D is unclear. CDR3 length: 15 residues. V was pared by 2 bases and J by 1 base, with 11 bases between. The germline V gene encodes CDR1 SGHTA and CDR2 FQGNSA. The CDR3 protein is CASSLLGSGNTEAFF. The DNA for the CDR3 is TGTGCCAGCAGCTTATTGGGCTCCGGGAACACTGAAGCTTTCTTT.

The rearrangement uses TRBV3-1 (or the pseudogene TRBV3-2) and TRBJ1-2; possibly TRBD1 for D (5 bases). Trimming shortened V by 4 bases and J by 3 bases, and 9 bases separated the two germline ends. The CDR3 consists of 13 residues. Germline values: CDR1 LGHDT, CDR2 YNNKEL (reference sequence). The CDR3 sequence is CASSRREDYGYTF. CDR3 coding DNA: TGTGCCAGCAGCCGCAGGGAGGACTATGGCTACACCTTC.

The rearrangement uses TRBV10-3 and TRBJ1-2; D is undetermined. Germline loops: CDR1 ENHRY, CDR2 SYGVKD. V was clipped by 2 bases and J by 3 bases, with 7 bases between them. CDR3 size: 13 residues. In DNA, the CDR3 is TGTGCCATCAGTGAGGCCAGATACTATGGCTACACCTTC. This translates into CAISEARYYGYTF.